This T cell receptor (beta chain) was identified in a study of T cell responses to AZD1222 COVID-19 vaccine. Study-level findings and limits: Seropositivity was recorded at baseline in only six AZD1222 recipients. As reported, nearly half of all spike-specific TCRs target variant regions that are unmutated. Donors were mostly white British, more females; clonal diversity possibly underestimated. No repertoire was sampled before or during the peak T cell response, only after it.

This CDR3 has 15 amino acids. V gave up 3 bases and J gave up 6 bases; unmatched junction bases: 8. Germline lookup yields CDR1 LNHNV and CDR2 YYDKDF (reference sequence). Assay used: immunoSEQ multiplex PCR; TCRdb lists only in-frame clones, some missing. The sample has about 120,000 clones, roughly 85% seen once. About this clone itself: What it binds is unknown.

The receptor comes from an adult in good health. The sequencing here drew on peripheral blood, taken on day 0 of MenACWY control vaccination. The chain uses TRBV15 and TRBJ2-4; 7 bases fit TRBD1. CDR3 nucleotides: TGTGCCACCAGCAGCACCGAGGGGGCCGGAAACATTCAGTACTTC. Protein sequence: CATSSTEGAGNIQYF.